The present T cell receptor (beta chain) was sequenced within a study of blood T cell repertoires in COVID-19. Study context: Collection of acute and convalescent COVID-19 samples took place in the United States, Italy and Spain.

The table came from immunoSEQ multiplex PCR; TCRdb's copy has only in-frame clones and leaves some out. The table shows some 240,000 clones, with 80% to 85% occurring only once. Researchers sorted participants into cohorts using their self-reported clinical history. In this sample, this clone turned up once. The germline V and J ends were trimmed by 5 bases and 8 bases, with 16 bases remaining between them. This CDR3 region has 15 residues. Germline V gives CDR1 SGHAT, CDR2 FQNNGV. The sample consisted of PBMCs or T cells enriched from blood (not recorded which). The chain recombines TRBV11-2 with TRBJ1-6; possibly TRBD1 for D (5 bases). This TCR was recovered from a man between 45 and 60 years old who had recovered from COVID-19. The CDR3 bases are TGTGCCAGCAGCGACATGGTCCCAGGGTATTCACCCCTCCACTTT. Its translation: CASSDMVPGYSPLHF.